This TCR beta chain derives from a study of T-cell reconstitution after alpha-beta-depleted transplantation in children. Study-wide points: Reportedly, alpha-beta T cells present about two months post-transplant originated from several hundred expanded clones of graft origin.

This CDR3 is 12 amino acids long. Trimming removed 6 bases from V and 4 bases from J; junction bases left unmatched: 4. Germline CDR1 and CDR2: DFQATT and SNEGSKA (reference sequence). It was with unique molecular identifiers that the TCRbeta library was prepared. From the PCR reads, TCRdb called clonotypes with MiXCR, one entry per CDR3 protein. The table includes about 980,000 distinct CDR3 sequences, 25% to 35% detected once. This clonotype was detected only a few times. The antigen remains unidentified. This sequence joins TRBV20-1 and TRBJ2-3; 7 nucleotides line up with TRBD1. The starting material was PBMCs, mostly from graft donor cells, obtained 360 days after TCRalphabeta/CD19-depleted stem cell transplant. This TCR came from a boy under two years old who had a stem cell transplant for SCID, so the T cells may come from the graft donor. CDR3 nucleotides: TGCAGTGCGGAAAGGGGGCCAGATACGCAGTATTTT. Encoded protein: CSAERGPDTQYF.